Listed here is a single T cell receptor beta chain. This CDR3 contains 15 residues. Germline assignment: CDR1 SGHKS and CDR2 YYEKEE (reference sequence). Trimming took off 4 bases at V and 4 bases at J, with 14 bases between the two ends. The entry originates in a study of blood T cell repertoires in COVID-19. Looking at the study overall: Samples taken during acute and convalescent COVID-19 were collected in the United States, Italy and Spain.

How the authors handled the data: From reference gene primer amplification, estimates of nucleated cell counts were derived. Using immunoSEQ multiplex PCR, the repertoire was profiled, and TCRdb retains in-frame clones only, with some absent. D and trimming were read from the DNA, whereas the V and J calls and clone size are those reported in that table. The table shows 150,000 or so clones, with around 78% occurring only once. Sequencing used peripheral blood. This TCR was recovered from an older man with acute or convalescent COVID-19. The V gene is TRBV5-5, the J gene TRBJ2-2; D uncertain. Here the CDR3 DNA reads TGTGCCAGCAGCCTAGAGACTCTAAGCACCGGGGAGCTGTTTTTT. Its protein product is CASSLETLSTGELFF.